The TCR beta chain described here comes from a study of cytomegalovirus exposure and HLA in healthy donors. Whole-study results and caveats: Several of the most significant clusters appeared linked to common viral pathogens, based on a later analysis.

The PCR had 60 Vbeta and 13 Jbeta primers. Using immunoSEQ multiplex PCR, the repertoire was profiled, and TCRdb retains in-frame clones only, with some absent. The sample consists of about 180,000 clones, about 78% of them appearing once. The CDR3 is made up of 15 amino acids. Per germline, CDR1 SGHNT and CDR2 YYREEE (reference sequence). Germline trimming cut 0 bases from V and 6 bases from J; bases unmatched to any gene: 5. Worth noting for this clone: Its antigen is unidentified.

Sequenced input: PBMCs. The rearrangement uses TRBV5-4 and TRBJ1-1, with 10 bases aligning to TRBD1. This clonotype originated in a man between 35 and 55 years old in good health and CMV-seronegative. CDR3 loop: CASSLGGQGVPEAFF. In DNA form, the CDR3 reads TGTGCCAGCAGCTTGGGTGGACAGGGGGTCCCTGAAGCTTTCTTT.